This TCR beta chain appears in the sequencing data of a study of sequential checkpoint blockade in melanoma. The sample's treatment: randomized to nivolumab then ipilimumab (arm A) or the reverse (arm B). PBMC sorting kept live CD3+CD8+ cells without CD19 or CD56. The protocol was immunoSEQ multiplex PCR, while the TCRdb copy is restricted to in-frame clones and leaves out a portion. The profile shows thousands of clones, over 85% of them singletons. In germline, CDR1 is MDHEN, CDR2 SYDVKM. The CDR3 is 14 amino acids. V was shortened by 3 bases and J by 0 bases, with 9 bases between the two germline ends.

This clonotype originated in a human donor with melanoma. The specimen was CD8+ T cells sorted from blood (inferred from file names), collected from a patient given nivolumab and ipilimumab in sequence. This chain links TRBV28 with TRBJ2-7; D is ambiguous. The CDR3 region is CASSFMESSYEQYF. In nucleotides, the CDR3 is TGTGCCAGCAGTTTTATGGAGAGCTCCTACGAGCAGTACTTC.